This entry lists 23 T cell receptor beta chains sequenced from one sample in a study of T cells after yellow fever vaccination. One entry per CDR3 protein, called by TCRdb with MiXCR from the 5' RACE reads. In the table there are about 360,000 distinct CDR3 sequences, roughly 6.2% of which are singletons. The sample in question was PBMCs, obtained 5 days after the yellow fever booster vaccination. The receptors shown here come from a man aged 25-45 years who received the YFV17D yellow fever vaccine.

This clonotype showed up just a few times. The chain employs TRBV7-2 and TRBJ2-7, with 8 bases fitting TRBD1. Trimming took 1 base from V and 4 from J; bases not matched to a gene: 9. This CDR3 is built from 16 residues. Germline assignment: CDR1 SGHTA and CDR2 FQGNSA. CDR3 sequence reads: CASSLGGSGGYYEQYF. CDR3 DNA: TGTGCCAGCAGCTTAGGAGGGTCAGGGGGCTATTACGAGCAGTACTTC.

This clonotype was detected only a few times. This chain uses TRBV15 with TRBJ2-7; D gene unclear. V was trimmed by 3 bases and J by 6 bases, leaving 6 bases between them. The CDR3 has 11 amino acids. CDR1 is LNHNV, CDR2 YYDKDF, per germline (reference sequence). CDR3 sequence (DNA): TGTGCCACCAGCAGTGTAGGCGAGCAGTACTTC. This translates into CATSSVGEQYF. The full variable domain, completed using reference TRBV15 and TRBJ2-7, is DAMVIQNPRYQVTQFGKPVTLSCSQTLNHNVMYWYQQKSSQAPKLLFHYYDKDFNNEADTPDNFQSRRPNTSFCFLDIRSPGLGDTAMYLCATSSVGEQYFGPGTRLTVT.

This clonotype was seen more than once but under ten times. The chain couples TRBV9 to TRBJ2-7; D ambiguous. The CDR3 sequence is 13 residues long. The V end lost 3 bases, the J end lost 2 bases, and 9 bases lay between the germline ends. The V gene's germline CDR1 is SGDLS and CDR2 YYNGEE. The CDR3 bases are TGTGCCAGCAGCGCACACGGCGCCTACGAGCAGTACTTC. Translated, it gives CASSAHGAYEQYF.

Remarks on this clonotype: One base away lies a much larger clone, so this may be a sequencing read error. The V gene is TRBV5-1, the J gene TRBJ1-5, with D uncertain. Germline V gene sequence: CDR1 SGHRS, CDR2 YFSETQ. The CDR3 runs 14 residues. The CDR3 protein is CASSFDGSLQHQHF. The CDR3 DNA is TGCGCCAGCAGCTTCGACGGGTCCCTTCAGCACCAGCATTTT.

This clonotype came up many times. The V and J genes are TRBV6-1 and TRBJ2-1, with 9 bases that match TRBD2. CDR3 length: 15 residues. V lost 10 bases and J lost 5; bases outside the gene matches: 12. The germline V gene has CDR1 MNHNS and CDR2 SASEGT. The CDR3, as DNA: TGTGCCACCAAGGGGGCGGGAGGGTACCACAATGAGCAGTTCTTC. It specifies CATKGAGGYHNEQFF.

This clonotype was detected ten times or more. The V and J genes are TRBV6-2 or TRBV6-3 and TRBJ1-5; 9 bases agree with TRBD1. The length of the CDR3 is 18 residues. V was pared by 2 bases and J by 2 bases, with 10 bases of the junction left unmatched. Germline lookup yields CDR1 MNHEY and CDR2 SVGEGT. Here the CDR3 reads CASSYGIGQGSGNQPQHF. Here the CDR3 DNA reads TGTGCCAGCAGTTACGGAATCGGACAGGGGTCCGGCAATCAGCCCCAGCATTTT.

This clonotype has just a few counts. The chain employs TRBV5-1 and TRBJ2-1; 11 bases align to TRBD2. The J segment lost 5 bases and the V segment lost 0 bases, leaving 4 bases of the junction unmatched. The CDR3 is made up of 16 amino acids. CDR1 and CDR2 from the germline V gene are SGHRS and YFSETQ. CDR3 DNA sequence: TGCGCCAGCAGCTTGGATAGCGGGAGGGCCGACAATGAGCAGTTCTTC. The encoded protein is CASSLDSGRADNEQFF.

This clonotype was seen ten or more times. The rearrangement uses TRBV29-1 and TRBJ2-5; D may be TRBD2 (6 bases). From germline, CDR1 is SQVTM and CDR2 ANQGSEA. The CDR3 is 17 amino acids. With 3 bases removed from V and 2 bases from J, the gap between germline ends came to 22 bases. DNA of the CDR3: TGCAGCGTTGAGGGCAGGGCGGGACCAAAGTCACAAGAGACCCAGTACTTC. Translating gives CSVEGRAGPKSQETQYF.

Only a few counts were recorded for this clonotype. This chain joins TRBV20-1 and TRBJ1-2; weak D call: TRBD1 (6 bases). The germline V and J ends were trimmed by 4 bases and 4 bases, with 19 bases remaining between them. CDR1 is DFQATT, CDR2 SNEGSKA, per germline (reference sequence). This CDR3 contains 15 residues. DNA of the CDR3: TGCAGTGCTACCCAGGCGGGGGGCGGCAGCTATGGCTACACCTTC. Its translation is CSATQAGGGSYGYTF.

This sequence joins TRBV5-1 and TRBJ1-1; D not certain. The germline V gene has CDR1 SGHRS and CDR2 YFSETQ. This CDR3 has 13 residues. Trimming took 4 bases from V and 6 from J, leaving 13 bases between them. Written as DNA, the CDR3 is TGCGCCAGCAGCGCCACGTGGGGTTCTGAAGCTTTCTTT. Translated, it gives CASSATWGSEAFF.

This chain uses TRBV28 with TRBJ2-7; 10 positions agree with TRBD1. The CDR3 runs 15 residues. Germline V gives CDR1 MDHEN, CDR2 SYDVKM. J lost 3 bases, V lost 6 bases, and 8 bases had no gene match. The CDR3 coding sequence is TGTGCCAGCAGGCAACCCGGGACAGGGGACTACGAGCAGTACTTC. Translated, it gives CASRQPGTGDYEQYF.

In this sample, this clonotype turned up a few times. The chain uses TRBV20-1 and TRBJ1-5; TRBD1 agrees at 9 bases. Germline CDR1 and CDR2: DFQATT and SNEGSKA (reference sequence). The CDR3 extends over 12 amino acids. Trimming at V came to 5 bases and at J to 5 bases, leaving 1 base not matched to a gene. In DNA, the CDR3 is TGCAGTGCTGGACAGGGGTATCAGCCCCAGCATTTT. It specifies CSAGQGYQPQHF.

The rearrangement joins TRBV5-5 to TRBJ2-6; D gene unclear. Trimming took off 3 bases at V and 0 bases at J, with 10 bases between the two ends. Looked up from germline, CDR1 is SGHKS and CDR2 is YYEKEE (reference sequence). The CDR3 is made up of 16 amino acids. In DNA form, the CDR3 reads TGTGCCAGCAGCTCCACAGCGAGCTCTGGGGCCAACGTCCTGACTTTC. Protein: CASSSTASSGANVLTF. Full variable domain (remainder filled in from reference TRBV5-5 and TRBJ2-6): DAGVTQSPTHLIKTRGQQVTLRCSPISGHKSVSWYQQVLGQGPQFIFQYYEKEERGRGNFPDRFSARQFPNYSSELNVNALLLGDSALYLCASSSTASSGANVLTFGAGSRLTVL.

The V call is TRBV29-1, the J call TRBJ2-5; D is unclear. V lost 6 bases and J 5 bases, leaving 16 bases between the germline ends. CDR1 is SQVTM, CDR2 ANQGSEA, per germline. The CDR3 runs 13 residues. CDR3: CSVGNFVGETQYF. In DNA, the CDR3 is TGCAGCGTCGGCAACTTTGTAGGGGAGACCCAGTACTTC.

The CDR3 DNA reads TGCAGTGCTAGCGCCGGGAGGAGGGAGACCCAGTACTTC. Its translation is CSASAGRRETQYF. This chain links TRBV20-1 with TRBJ2-5; TRBD2 agrees at 7 bases. Per the germline V gene, CDR1 is DFQATT and CDR2 is SNEGSKA (reference sequence). V lost 3 bases and J lost 5; bases outside the gene matches: 6. The CDR3 totals 13 residues.

As DNA, the CDR3 is TGCAGCGTTGAAGATCAATTGGCTAGCGGGTATACTAGCACAGATACGCAGTATTTT. This gives the protein CSVEDQLASGYTSTDTQYF. The chain combines TRBV29-1 with TRBJ2-3, with 8 bases fitting TRBD2. Germline V lookup: CDR1 SQVTM, CDR2 ANQGSEA. The CDR3 spans 19 residues. V dropped 0 bases and J dropped 0; count of bases not matched to a gene: 14.

The CDR3 nucleotides are TGTGCCAGCAGTACAAGCGGATCCTTCGCGGATGGGCAGTTCTTC. Protein product: CASSTSGSFADGQFF. This sequence joins TRBV12-3 or TRBV12-4 and TRBJ2-1; a weak D match, TRBD2 (5 bases). The CDR3 has 15 amino acids. V was cut by 5 bases and J by 12 bases, with 23 bases left in between.

This clonotype turned up a few times. The chain uses TRBV3-1 and TRBJ2-7; the D gene is possibly TRBD1 (5 bases). V was trimmed by 0 bases and J by 3 bases, leaving 12 bases between them. This CDR3 has 15 amino acids. The germline CDR1 and CDR2 sequences are LGHDT and YNNKEL (reference sequence). The chain's CDR3 is CASSQEQAPNYEQYF. CDR3 DNA sequence: TGTGCCAGCAGCCAAGAACAGGCTCCAAACTACGAGCAGTACTTC.

This clonotype was observed many times. This chain joins TRBV14 and TRBJ2-1; 13 bases map to TRBD2. The junction had 4 bases not matched to a gene; V was cut back by 4 bases and J by 13 bases. The CDR3 covers 13 residues. Germline-derived CDR1 and CDR2 are SGHDN and FVKESK. The CDR3 is CASSPRTSGRQFF. The CDR3 DNA sequence: TGTGCCAGCAGCCCACGGACTAGCGGGAGACAGTTCTTC. Full variable domain (rest looked up from reference TRBV14 and TRBJ2-1): EAGVTQFPSHSVIEKGQTVTLRCDPISGHDNLYWYRRVMGKEIKFLLHFVKESKQDESGMPNNRFLAERTGGTYSTLKVQPAELEDSGVYFCASSPRTSGRQFFGPGTRLTVL.

This clonotype appeared a few times. This chain links TRBV19 with TRBJ2-2; 8 bases are shared with TRBD2. CDR3 length: 15 amino acids. In germline, CDR1 is LNHDA, CDR2 SQIVND (reference sequence). The trim removed 6 bases at V and 3 bases at J, leaving 6 bases unmatched. CDR3 coding DNA: TGTGCCAGTAGGTTTGGACTAGCAGACACCGGGGAGCTGTTTTTT. Protein sequence: CASRFGLADTGELFF. Based on the CDR3 plus reference TRBV19 and TRBJ2-2, the full variable domain is DGGITQSPKYLFRKEGQNVTLSCEQNLNHDAMYWYRQDPGQGLRLIYYSQIVNDFQKGDIAEGYSVSREKKESFPLTVTSAQKNPTAFYLCASRFGLADTGELFFGEGSRLTVL.

This clonotype appeared a few times. The V and J genes are TRBV12-3 or TRBV12-4 and TRBJ2-3; TRBD1 matches at 9 bases. CDR3 length equals 15 residues. V was clipped by 6 bases and J by 4 bases; unmatched bases: 8. This CDR3 is CASSRTGVKADTQYF. In nucleotides, the CDR3 is TGTGCCAGCAGCCGGACAGGGGTGAAGGCAGATACGCAGTATTTT.

Points on this clonotype: This clone may be a read error of a much larger clone one base away. The CDR3: CTSSYGGQTKTQYF. CDR3 DNA: TGTACCAGCAGTTACGGGGGGCAGACAAAGACCCAGTACTTC. The chain employs TRBV6-5 and TRBJ2-5; TRBD2 is a possible D gene (7 bases). There are 14 residues in the CDR3. Germline V gene data show CDR1 as MNHEY and CDR2 as SVGAGI.

The gene calls are TRBV7-8 and TRBJ2-4; either TRBD1 or TRBD2 may supply D (5 bases each). CDR1 is SGHVS and CDR2 is FQNEAQ in the germline V gene. The CDR3 extends over 17 amino acids. V was cut by 5 bases and J by 0 bases, with 17 bases left in between. CDR3 loop: CASSRGRDSLAKNIQYF. The CDR3 DNA reads as TGTGCCAGCAGCCGCGGGCGTGACAGCCTAGCCAAAAACATTCAGTACTTC.